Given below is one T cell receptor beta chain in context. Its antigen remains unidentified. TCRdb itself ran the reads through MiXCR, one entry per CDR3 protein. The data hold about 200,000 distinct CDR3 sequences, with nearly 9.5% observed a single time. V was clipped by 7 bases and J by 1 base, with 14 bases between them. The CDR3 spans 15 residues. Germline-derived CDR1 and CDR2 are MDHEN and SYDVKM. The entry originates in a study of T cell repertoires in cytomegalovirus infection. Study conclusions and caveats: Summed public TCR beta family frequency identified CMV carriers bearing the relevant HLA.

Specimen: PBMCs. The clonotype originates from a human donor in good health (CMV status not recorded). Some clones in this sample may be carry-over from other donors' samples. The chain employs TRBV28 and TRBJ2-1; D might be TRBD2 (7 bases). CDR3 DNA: TGTGCCAGCATCCCTAGGGGGGGATCCTACAATGAGCAGTTCTTC. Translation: CASIPRGGSYNEQFF.